Below, 2 T cell receptor beta chains from the same sample are listed, as sequenced in a study of T cell responses to AZD1222 COVID-19 vaccine. Sequenced by immunoSEQ multiplex PCR; TCRdb stores in-frame clones only, minus some. The table has about 76,000 clones, around nine tenths seen once. The specimen comprised peripheral blood, sampled on day 0 of AZD1222 vaccination. The receptors derive from an adult in good health.

This chain uses TRBV11-2 with TRBJ1-1; 7 bases match TRBD1. Germline V gene lookup returns CDR1 SGHAT and CDR2 FQNNGV. This CDR3 is 15 amino acids long. Losses at the gene ends were 6 bases for V and 5 bases for J; bases not matched to a gene: 12. Here the CDR3 DNA reads TGTGCCAGCAGAATAAAACGAGGGGGCGAGACTGAAGCTTTCTTT. Protein product: CASRIKRGGETEAFF.

As concerns this clone: The same CDR3 is also encoded by other DNA sequences in this sample. The V call is TRBV5-1, the J call TRBJ2-5; weak D call: TRBD2 (7 bases). The germline V gene has CDR1 SGHRS and CDR2 YFSETQ. The V end lost 0 bases, the J end lost 2 bases, and 14 bases lay between the germline ends. The CDR3 is 16 amino acids. The CDR3 sequence is CASSLGGLAAQETQYF. The CDR3 DNA follows: TGCGCCAGCAGCTTGGGGGGGCTAGCGGCACAAGAGACCCAGTACTTC.